Listed here are 18 T cell receptor beta chains from one sample, sequenced in a study of CD8 T cells in Susac syndrome. Reverse transcription of roughly 0.5 to 1 ug RNA was performed with random hexamers. MiXCR, applied by TCRdb to the immunoSEQ multiplex PCR reads, yields one record per CDR3 protein. The sample holds about 300,000 distinct CDR3 sequences, 65% to 90% seen once. Input material: CD8+ T cells from PBMCs. These receptors were taken from a human donor with multiple sclerosis.

This clonotype was detected once. J is TRBJ1-1 and V is TRBV28; no clear D. The CDR3 is made up of 10 amino acids. Trimming cost V 10 bases and J 6 bases, with 9 bases left between them. Germline-derived CDR1 and CDR2 are MDHEN and SYDVKM. The CDR3 loop reads CATDGAEAFF. The CDR3 DNA is TGTGCCACCGACGGGGCTGAAGCTTTCTTT.

J is TRBJ2-2 and V is TRBV15, with a weak D call TRBD1 (6 bases). Germline loops: CDR1 LNHNV, CDR2 YYDKDF (reference sequence). V was pared by 7 bases and J by 2 bases, with 11 bases between. The CDR3 is made up of 14 amino acids. The CDR3 coding sequence is TGTGCCACCATGGGACACGCTAACACCGGGGAGCTGTTTTTT. Translating it yields CATMGHANTGELFF. Full variable domain (missing parts from reference TRBV15 and TRBJ2-2): DAMVIQNPRYQVTQFGKPVTLSCSQTLNHNVMYWYQQKSSQAPKLLFHYYDKDFNNEADTPDNFQSRRPNTSFCFLDIRSPGLGDTAMYLCATMGHANTGELFFGEGSRLTVL.

This clonotype was detected only a few times. The chain recombines TRBV6-5 with TRBJ2-7; D gene unclear. The germline gives CDR1 MNHEY, CDR2 SVGAGI. This CDR3 is built from 12 residues. V lost 5 bases to trimming and J lost 6 bases, with 11 bases between them. The CDR3 bases are TGTGCCAGCAGTGACGGCCCAAGCGAGCAGTACTTC. Translating it yields CASSDGPSEQYF.

The chain couples TRBV12-3 or TRBV12-4 to TRBJ2-1, with D maybe TRBD1 (6 bases). V gave up 5 bases and J gave up 4 bases, with 9 bases separating them. The CDR3 has 13 residues. Written as DNA, the CDR3 is TGTGCCAGCAGTCATGGACAGTACAATGAGCAGTTCTTC. Protein product: CASSHGQYNEQFF.

This chain uses TRBV20-1 with TRBJ1-3, with D uncertain. V lost 1 base and J 0 bases, leaving 13 bases between the germline ends. Germline-derived CDR1 and CDR2 are DFQATT and SNEGSKA (reference sequence). The CDR3 totals 16 residues. CDR3 coding DNA: TGCAGTGCTAGAGGTCCGGACTGGACCTCTGGAAACACCATATATTTT. Its protein is CSARGPDWTSGNTIYF.

The genes are TRBV7-6 and TRBJ2-5; 12 positions match TRBD2. This CDR3 has 18 amino acids. Germline-derived CDR1 and CDR2 are SGHVS and FNYEAQ. J was trimmed by 0 bases and V by 2 bases; bases with no gene match: 7. CDR3 coding DNA: TGTGCCAGCAGCTTAACGGGACTAGCGGGTTTGTACCAAGAGACCCAGTACTTC. Encoded protein: CASSLTGLAGLYQETQYF.

The rearrangement joins TRBV19 to TRBJ1-2; possible D gene TRBD1, 5 bases. CDR1 and CDR2 from the germline V gene are LNHDA and SQIVND (reference sequence). The CDR3 spans 13 residues. Trimming left V 3 bases short and J 6 bases short, with 11 bases between. Written as DNA, the CDR3 is TGTGCCAGTAGTATCAGGGTAATGGATGGCTACACCTTC. This encodes CASSIRVMDGYTF.

This CDR3 is CASSYYGLSSYNEQFF. For the CDR3, the DNA is TGTGCCAGCAGTTACTATGGGTTGAGCTCCTACAATGAGCAGTTCTTC. The V and J genes are TRBV6-5 and TRBJ2-1; D gene ambiguous. V was cut by 1 base and J by 0 bases, with 10 bases left in between. The CDR3 consists of 16 residues. Per the germline V gene, CDR1 is MNHEY and CDR2 is SVGAGI.

The chain carries TRBV19 and TRBJ2-1; TRBD2 aligns across 7 bases. CDR3 length: 15 amino acids. Germline V gene data show CDR1 as LNHDA and CDR2 as SQIVND (reference sequence). V lost 8 bases to trimming and J lost 3 bases; unmatched junction nucleotides: 10. The CDR3 loop is CASAPSGLYYNEQFF. CDR3 coding DNA: TGTGCCAGTGCCCCTAGCGGCTTATACTACAATGAGCAGTTCTTC.

The chain is built from TRBV27 and TRBJ2-5; D may match TRBD1 or TRBD2 (5 bases each). V lost 1 base to trimming and J lost 4 bases, with 13 bases between them. The CDR3 has 15 residues. CDR1 is MNHEY, CDR2 SMNVEV, per germline (reference sequence). The CDR3 region is CASSLWGIPGETQYF. In DNA form, the CDR3 reads TGTGCCAGCAGTTTATGGGGGATTCCAGGAGAGACCCAGTACTTC.

This chain joins TRBV24-1 and TRBJ2-5; TRBD2 aligns across 8 bases. Germline CDR1 is KGHDR and CDR2 is SFDVKD. This CDR3 spans 14 amino acids. The trim removed 3 bases at V and 4 bases at J, leaving 3 bases unmatched. This chain's CDR3 is CATSDSGRSETQYF. As DNA, the CDR3 is TGTGCCACCAGTGATAGCGGGAGATCAGAGACCCAGTACTTC.

This rearrangement joins TRBV27 to TRBJ2-1; a possible D gene is TRBD2 (6 bases). CDR3 length: 15 residues. The ends were cut back, 1 base at V and 6 bases at J, with 13 bases in the middle. Germline V CDR1 and CDR2: MNHEY, SMNVEV (reference sequence). The DNA of the CDR3 is TGTGCCAGCAGTTTATTAAGCGGGTGGGGCAATGAGCAGTTCTTC. Translation: CASSLLSGWGNEQFF.

CDR3 DNA: TGCAGTGCCAGCTTCCTCTCTAGCGGGGTCTCCTACAATGAGCAGTTCTTC. It is translated as CSASFLSSGVSYNEQFF. The chain links TRBV20-1 to TRBJ2-1; 9 bases agree with TRBD2. The CDR3 has 17 residues. J lost 0 bases, V lost 6 bases, and 12 bases had no gene match. The V gene's germline CDR1 is DFQATT and CDR2 SNEGSKA (reference sequence).

This chain links TRBV30 with TRBJ2-1; TRBD2 matches 8 bases. From germline, CDR1 is GTSNPN and CDR2 SVGIG (reference sequence). This CDR3 spans 16 amino acids. Unmatched junction bases numbered 13, after V lost 3 bases and J lost 6 bases. The CDR3 nucleotides read TGTGCCTGGAGGGATGGAGCGGGAGTTCCAGGCAATGAGCAGTTCTTC. This translates into CAWRDGAGVPGNEQFF.

This sequence joins TRBV12-3 or TRBV12-4 and TRBJ1-1, with D possibly being TRBD1 (5 bases). The CDR3 is 15 residues long. Trimming removed 2 bases from V and 3 bases from J, with 13 bases in between. CDR3 amino acids: CASSLPTGGDTEAFF. The DNA of the CDR3 is TGTGCCAGCAGTTTACCTACAGGTGGAGACACTGAAGCTTTCTTT.

This clonotype turned up a few times. This chain joins TRBV11-2 and TRBJ2-1; 8 nucleotides align to TRBD2. Germline V gives CDR1 SGHAT, CDR2 FQNNGV. The CDR3 is made up of 13 amino acids. With 0 bases clipped from V and 8 bases from J, the junction kept 0 bases outside the gene matches. The CDR3 DNA reads as TGTGCCAGCAGCTTAGAAGCGGGAGATGAGCAGTTCTTC. This translates into CASSLEAGDEQFF.

The gene calls are TRBV27 and TRBJ2-1; 8 positions match TRBD1. The junction had 15 bases not matched to a gene; V was cut back by 3 bases and J by 8 bases. Germline V CDR1 and CDR2: MNHEY, SMNVEV (reference sequence). The CDR3 is 17 amino acids. The DNA for the CDR3 is TGTGCCAGCAGTTTCCTGACAGGGGCCCAAGGGAACGATGAGCAGTTCTTC. Translated, it gives CASSFLTGAQGNDEQFF.

The rearrangement joins TRBV2 to TRBJ2-5; no clear D. From germline, CDR1 is SNHLY and CDR2 FYNNEI. The CDR3 length is 14 residues. V shed 0 bases and J shed 1 base, with 6 bases lying between them. The CDR3 region has the DNA TGTGCCAGCAGTGAAGCGGGGTCCCAAGAGACCCAGTACTTC. Translating gives CASSEAGSQETQYF.